These T cell receptor beta chains were read from a single sample in a study of HIV-infected patients and healthy controls. From the 5' RACE reads, TCRdb called clonotypes with MiXCR, one entry per CDR3 protein. The data contain about 64,000 distinct CDR3 sequences, about a fifth of them singletons. The sequencing input was CD4+ T cells from blood. All receptors derive from a human donor in good health. The CDR3 runs from the conserved cysteine through the conserved F or W. The D gene is left open where the match is weak. Clone size, where shown, is once, few, many, or a class for clones that have expanded.

j_call clone_size d_call v_call cdr3_nt cdr3_aa
TRBJ2-7 many TRBD2 TRBV27 TGTGCCAGCAGTCCGAAGACTAGCGGGATAAGTTACGAGCAGTACTTC CASSPKTSGISYEQYF
TRBJ2-1 - TRBD2 TRBV6-6 TGTGCCAGCAGTTTTAGCGGGAGTAGCTACAATGAGCAGTTCTTC CASSFSGSSYNEQFF
TRBJ2-5 few - TRBV7-9 TGTGCCAGCAGCTTAGTGGGAGTCGGGGGCGGAGAGACCCAGTACTTC CASSLVGVGGGETQYF
TRBJ2-3 many TRBD2 TRBV29-1 TGCAGCGTTGGCGGGAGGGCCTTAGATACGCAGTATTTT CSVGGRALDTQYF
TRBJ1-4 many TRBD1 TRBV9 TGTGCCAGCAGCGCAATGGGACAGGGCGCTGAAAAACTGTTTTTT CASSAMGQGAEKLFF
TRBJ2-7 - - TRBV6-1 TGTGCCAGCAGTGAAGGTTACGGCTCCTACGAGCAGTACTTC CASSEGYGSYEQYF
TRBJ1-2 few - TRBV19 TGTGCCAGTAGTATCACCCCGGGAGGGACTAACTATGGCTACACCTTC CASSITPGGTNYGYTF
TRBJ2-3 - TRBD1 TRBV14 TGTGCCAGCAGCCAGAGGACAGGGAGAGGCACAGATACGCAGTATTTT CASSQRTGRGTDTQYF
TRBJ1-2 few - TRBV30 TGTGCCTGGAGCCCCAGGGGAGGCTACACCTTC CAWSPRGGYTF
TRBJ2-7 few - TRBV6-6 TGTGCCAGCAGTTACGGGCAGTCCACCTACGAGCAGTACTTC CASSYGQSTYEQYF
TRBJ2-1 - TRBD2 TRBV18 TGTGCCAGCTCACCCGGACTAGATCTAAATGAGCAGTTCTTC CASSPGLDLNEQFF
TRBJ1-3 - - TRBV11-3 TGTGCCAGCAGCTCCCTACCTGGAAACACCATATATTTT CASSSLPGNTIYF
TRBJ2-3 few - TRBV7-9 TGTGCCAGCAGCTTACTGTCTAGCACAGATACGCAGTATTTT CASSLLSSTDTQYF
TRBJ2-3 - - TRBV18 TGTGCCAGCTCACCACCACTCGGGTCTAGCACAGATACGCAGTATTTT CASSPPLGSSTDTQYF
TRBJ2-7 few TRBD2 TRBV10-2 TGCGCCAGCAGCCCTACTAGCGCGAAGCAGTACTTC CASSPTSAKQYF
TRBJ1-5 many - TRBV5-6 TGTGCCAGCAGCTCCGGACAGCGAATTAGCAATCAGCCCCAGCATTTT CASSSGQRISNQPQHF
TRBJ2-7 many - TRBV5-1 TGCGCCAGCAGCCCCGGACTATACTCCTACGAGCAGTACTTC CASSPGLYSYEQYF
TRBJ2-2 few - TRBV4-1 TGCGCCAGCAGCCAAACCCCGAGGGGTGTTTTGGCCGGGGAGCTGTTTTTT CASSQTPRGVLAGELFF
TRBJ1-1 few - TRBV2 TGTGCCAGCAGTGAATGGGGACAAAACACTGAAGCTTTCTTT CASSEWGQNTEAFF
TRBJ1-4 few TRBD1 TRBV3-1 TGTGCCAGCAGCCAGAGACAGGGGGCAAAACTGTTTTTT CASSQRQGAKLFF
TRBJ2-7 few - TRBV27 TGTGCCAGCAGTCTACCGACAGGTTCGGAGCAGTACTTC CASSLPTGSEQYF
TRBJ2-5 - - TRBV7-9 TGTGCCAGCAGGTTACCCGACCAAGAGACCCAGTACTTC CASRLPDQETQYF
TRBJ2-2 - TRBD2 TRBV6-5 TGTGCCAGCAGACTGGGACTAGCGAACACCGGGGAGCTGTTTTTT CASRLGLANTGELFF
TRBJ1-1 many - TRBV9 TGTGCCAGCAGCGAGGACATCATGAACACTGAAGCTTTCTTT CASSEDIMNTEAFF
TRBJ2-1 many TRBD2 TRBV5-4 TGTGCCAGCAGCAGCCGGACTAGCGGAGACAATGAGCAGTTCTTC CASSSRTSGDNEQFF
TRBJ2-3 - - TRBV5-1 TGCGCCAGCAGCTCTGGACAGAGCACAGATACGCAGTATTTT CASSSGQSTDTQYF
TRBJ1-1 few - TRBV7-8 TGTGCCAGCAGCTCGACAGTGGTTTTTACTGAAGCTTTCTTT CASSSTVVFTEAFF
TRBJ1-5 few - TRBV12-3/TRBV12-4 TGTGCCAGCAGTTTTTTTCAGGATAACAATCAGCCCCAGCATTTT CASSFFQDNNQPQHF
TRBJ2-3 many TRBD1 TRBV5-1 TGCGCCAGCAGCTTGGGAGGGGGCCGCACAGATACGCAGTATTTT CASSLGGGRTDTQYF
TRBJ1-1 few - TRBV7-9 TGTGCCAGCAGCTTAGAGGGGTCGAACACTGAAGCTTTCTTT CASSLEGSNTEAFF
TRBJ2-6 few - TRBV24-1 TGTGCCACCAGCCAGGCCGGGGCCAACGTCCTGACTTTC CATSQAGANVLTF
TRBJ1-5 - - TRBV7-3 TGTGCCAGCAGCTTAACGCCCGGAAGCAATCAGCCCCAGCATTTT CASSLTPGSNQPQHF
TRBJ1-2 many - TRBV29-1 TGCAGCGTTGAACAGGGTCGTAATAGCTATGGCTACACCTTC CSVEQGRNSYGYTF
TRBJ2-1 many - TRBV2 TGTGCCAGCACTCTAATCCTGGGCAATGAGCAGTTCTTC CASTLILGNEQFF
TRBJ2-3 few TRBD2 TRBV19 TGTGCCAGTAGTTCGGGACTAATCCGGGGCCCAGATACGCAGTATTTT CASSSGLIRGPDTQYF
TRBJ1-2 few - TRBV30 TGTGCCTGGAGCAGGGAGTATGCGGTGAACACCTTC CAWSREYAVNTF
TRBJ1-6 many - TRBV21-1 TGTGCCAGCAGCAAAGCCCAGGGCTCCTATAATTCACCCCTCCACTTT CASSKAQGSYNSPLHF
TRBJ2-3 few TRBD1 TRBV2 TGTGCCAGCAACGGACAGGGGGCTCGATCAGATACGCAGTATTTT CASNGQGARSDTQYF
TRBJ2-3 many TRBD2 TRBV4-2 TGTGCCAGCAGCCAAGCTAAGGGGACTAGCGAAGGTTATACGCAGTATTTT CASSQAKGTSEGYTQYF
TRBJ2-2 - TRBD1 TRBV2 TGTGCCAGCAGTGAATCCCGACAGGGGTCCGGGGAGCTGTTTTTT CASSESRQGSGELFF
TRBJ1-3 many - TRBV2 TGTGCCAGCAGTGAATACGAAAACACCATATATTTT CASSEYENTIYF
TRBJ2-1 - TRBD2 TRBV7-2 TGTGCCAGCAGCTCCAGCGGGGGGGGCCACTACAATGAGCAGTTCTTC CASSSSGGGHYNEQFF
TRBJ2-5 - - TRBV12-5 TGTGCTAGTGGTTTGCATTCCCAAGAGACCCAGTACTTC CASGLHSQETQYF
TRBJ2-7 once - TRBV7-9 TGTGCCAGCAGTGGAGGGGGTGCCATCTCCTACGAGCAGTACTTC CASSGGGAISYEQYF
TRBJ1-2 few - TRBV6-6 TGTGCCAGCAGTTACGAACAGTATGGCTACACCTTC CASSYEQYGYTF
TRBJ1-4 - - TRBV5-6 TGTGCCAGCAGCTTACTGAAGGGGGGAGCGTGGGAAAAACTGTTTTTT CASSLLKGGAWEKLFF
TRBJ2-2 few TRBD2 TRBV12-5 TGTGCTAGTGGTTTAGCGGGGGGGCCGGCCGGGGAGCTGTTTTTT CASGLAGGPAGELFF
TRBJ2-3 - TRBD2 TRBV12-3/TRBV12-4 TGTGCCAGCAGTTATAGCGGGAGTTGGACAGATACGCAGTATTTT CASSYSGSWTDTQYF
TRBJ2-2 many TRBD2 TRBV7-9 TGTGCCAGCAGCCCGGGACTAGCGGGAGGAGCCGGGGAGCTGTTTTTT CASSPGLAGGAGELFF
TRBJ1-6 few - TRBV21-1 TGTGCCAGCAGCTACCGGGACAGACATATCTTTCCAGTCTATAATTCACCCCTCCACTTT CASSYRDRHIFPVYNSPLHF
TRBJ1-1 - TRBD1 TRBV4-2 TGTGCCAGCAGCCAAGTCTTTGGGACAGCGAACACTGAAGCTTTCTTT CASSQVFGTANTEAFF
TRBJ2-1 many - TRBV6-5 TGTGCCAGCCGAGCTGTAAATGAGCAGTTCTTC CASRAVNEQFF
TRBJ2-7 many - TRBV18 TGTGCCAGCTCAGCCTCAGGGAGCTCCTACGAGCAGTACTTC CASSASGSSYEQYF
TRBJ1-2 many - TRBV6-5 TGTGCCAGCAGTTACTCGACCGGGTCTGGCTACACCTTC CASSYSTGSGYTF
TRBJ2-1 few TRBD2 TRBV2 TGTGCCAGCAGTGAAAGGGATCGACGGGAGGCTTACAATGAGCAGTTCTTC CASSERDRREAYNEQFF
TRBJ1-5 - - TRBV4-1 TGCGCCAGCAGCCAAGAAGTCCTCATAGTTCAGCCCCAGCATTTT CASSQEVLIVQPQHF
TRBJ2-7 - - TRBV6-6 TGTGCCAGCCGCCCCCTAGGGGCCTACGAGCAGTACTTC CASRPLGAYEQYF
TRBJ1-1 many - TRBV3-1 TGTGCCAGCAGCCTAGTGGCCGGCCAAACTGAAGCTTTCTTT CASSLVAGQTEAFF
TRBJ1-1 few - TRBV3-1 TGTGCCAGCAGCCAAGGTCTGAACACTGAAGCTTTCTTT CASSQGLNTEAFF
TRBJ2-7 few TRBD2 TRBV30 TGTGCCTGGTGCTTAGCGGGGGGAGGAGTAGCTTACGAGCAGTACTTC CAWCLAGGGVAYEQYF